This T cell receptor (beta chain) was sequenced for a study of T-cell memory formation after mild COVID-19. Study-level information: There were largely donor-specific TCR clusters. General study points: CD4+ clones that contracted lay mainly in CM and EM; CD8+ ones lay in EMRA. Clones contracting over day 15 to 85 were CD4/CD8 balanced, with later expanders leaning CD4+.

As regards this clonotype: The antigen remains undetermined.

V lost 6 bases and J lost 7; bases outside the gene matches: 14. CDR3 size: 15 residues. Germline CDR1 DFQATT, CDR2 SNEGSKA (reference sequence). TCRdb fed the 5' RACE reads into MiXCR, producing one record per CDR3 protein. Here the sample spans approximately 580,000 distinct CDR3 sequences, 20% being singletons. The sample was PBMCs or a T cell subset sorted from them (not recorded which). The receptor comes from an adult woman who had mild COVID-19 (a few samples of this study predate the infection). Cell type and time point are not known. V is TRBV20-1 and J is TRBJ2-7; 11 bases agree with TRBD2. CDR3 region: CSAGALAGDSSEQYF. DNA of the CDR3: TGCAGTGCAGGGGCACTAGCGGGGGACAGTTCTGAGCAGTACTTC.